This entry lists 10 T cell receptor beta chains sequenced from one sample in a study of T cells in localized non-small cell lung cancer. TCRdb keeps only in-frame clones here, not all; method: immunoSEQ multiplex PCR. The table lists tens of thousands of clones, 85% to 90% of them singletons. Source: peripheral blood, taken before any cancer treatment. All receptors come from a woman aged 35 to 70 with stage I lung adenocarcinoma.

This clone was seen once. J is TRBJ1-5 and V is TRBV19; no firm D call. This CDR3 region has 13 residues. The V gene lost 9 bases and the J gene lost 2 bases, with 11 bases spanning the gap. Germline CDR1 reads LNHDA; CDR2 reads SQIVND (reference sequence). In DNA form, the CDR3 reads TGTGCCAGCTACAACGGGGGCAATCAGCCCCAGCATTTT. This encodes CASYNGGNQPQHF.

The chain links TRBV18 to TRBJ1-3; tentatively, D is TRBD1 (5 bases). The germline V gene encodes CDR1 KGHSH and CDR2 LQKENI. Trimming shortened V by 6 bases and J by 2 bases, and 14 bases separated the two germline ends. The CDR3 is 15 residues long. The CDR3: CASSRGEGTGNTIYF. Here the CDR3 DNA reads TGTGCCAGCTCCCGGGGGGAAGGAACTGGAAACACCATATATTTT.

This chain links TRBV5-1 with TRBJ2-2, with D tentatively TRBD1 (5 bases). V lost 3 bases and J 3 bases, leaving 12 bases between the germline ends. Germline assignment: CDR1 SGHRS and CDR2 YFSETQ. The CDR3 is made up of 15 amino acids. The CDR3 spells CASSYQTRDTGELFF. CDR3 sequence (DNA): TGCGCCAGCAGCTATCAGACCAGGGACACCGGGGAGCTGTTTTTT.

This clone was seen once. The DNA of the CDR3 is TGTGCCAGCAGTCGAGGGACACCCTTAGCAGGGGCTAACTATGGCTACACCTTC. Translation: CASSRGTPLAGANYGYTF. The rearrangement uses TRBV27 and TRBJ1-2, with TRBD1 as a possible D gene (6 bases). Per the germline V gene, CDR1 is MNHEY and CDR2 is SMNVEV (reference sequence). The CDR3 length is 18 residues. Trimming left V 5 bases short and J 0 bases short, with 22 bases between.

CDR3 amino acids: CASSSQFNSPLHF. Here the CDR3 DNA reads TGTGCCAGCAGCTCCCAATTCAATTCACCCCTCCACTTT. The genes are TRBV9 and TRBJ1-6; D call uncertain. CDR1 and CDR2 (germline): SGDLS, YYNGEE. The CDR3 consists of 13 residues. Trimming stripped 4 bases from V and 7 bases from J, with 9 bases between.

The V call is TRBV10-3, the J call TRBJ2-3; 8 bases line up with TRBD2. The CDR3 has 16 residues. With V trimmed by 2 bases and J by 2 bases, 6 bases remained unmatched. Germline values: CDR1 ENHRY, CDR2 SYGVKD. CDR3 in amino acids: CAISESLAGITDTQYF. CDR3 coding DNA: TGTGCCATCAGTGAGAGCCTAGCGGGTATCACAGATACGCAGTATTTT.

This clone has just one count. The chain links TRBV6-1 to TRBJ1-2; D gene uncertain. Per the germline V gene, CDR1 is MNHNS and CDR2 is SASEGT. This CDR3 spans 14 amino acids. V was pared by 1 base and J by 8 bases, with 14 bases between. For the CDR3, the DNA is TGTGCCAGCAGTGAAGTGAAAGGTGGAGAGGGCTACACCTTC. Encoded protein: CASSEVKGGEGYTF.

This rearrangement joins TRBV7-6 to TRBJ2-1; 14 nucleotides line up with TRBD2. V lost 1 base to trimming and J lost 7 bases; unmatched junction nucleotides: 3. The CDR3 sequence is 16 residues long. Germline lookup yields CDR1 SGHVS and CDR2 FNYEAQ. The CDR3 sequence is CASSLVGTSGRNEQFF. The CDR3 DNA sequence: TGTGCCAGCAGCTTAGTCGGGACTAGCGGGAGAAATGAGCAGTTCTTC.

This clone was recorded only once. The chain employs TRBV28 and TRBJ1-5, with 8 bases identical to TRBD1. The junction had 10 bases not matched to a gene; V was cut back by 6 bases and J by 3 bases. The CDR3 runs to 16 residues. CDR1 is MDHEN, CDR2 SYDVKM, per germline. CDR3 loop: CASRDQGAPLNQPQHF. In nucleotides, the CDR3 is TGTGCCAGCAGGGACCAGGGGGCTCCCCTCAATCAGCCCCAGCATTTT.

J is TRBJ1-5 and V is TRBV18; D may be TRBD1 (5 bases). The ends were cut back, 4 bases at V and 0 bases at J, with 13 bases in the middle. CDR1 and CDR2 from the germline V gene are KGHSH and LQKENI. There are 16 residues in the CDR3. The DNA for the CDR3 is TGTGCCAGCTCACGCGCCAGGGACCCTAGCAATCAGCCCCAGCATTTT. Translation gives CASSRARDPSNQPQHF.